The 17 T cell receptor beta chains presented below share a single source sample, sequenced in a study of T cell repertoires in cytomegalovirus infection. TCRdb itself ran the reads through MiXCR, one entry per CDR3 protein. The repertoire consists of about 890,000 distinct CDR3 sequences, with approximately 31% occurring once and the leading ten covering around an eighth. No antigen is known for these receptors. This specimen was cultured CD8+ T cells from PBMCs, taken from culture after CMV antigen stimulation. All receptors come from a human donor in good health (CMV status not recorded). Some clones in this sample may be carry-over from other donors' samples.

The genes are TRBV27 and TRBJ1-6; 12 nucleotides agree with TRBD1. CDR1 is MNHEY, CDR2 SMNVEV, per germline (reference sequence). This CDR3 has 15 amino acids. Germline trimming cut 5 bases from V and 7 bases from J; bases unmatched to any gene: 3. The CDR3 region is CASSRDRGRNSPLHF. The CDR3 DNA reads TGTGCCAGCAGTAGGGACAGGGGGCGGAATTCACCCCTCCACTTT.

A few counts support this clonotype. This chain connects TRBV12-3 or TRBV12-4 to TRBJ1-2; D is perhaps TRBD1 (6 bases). The V end was cut by 6 bases, the J end by 0 bases, with 11 bases between. The CDR3 is made up of 14 amino acids. CDR3 residues: CASSPGHSNYGYTF. CDR3 DNA: TGTGCCAGCAGCCCGGGACATTCTAACTATGGCTACACCTTC.

The chain recombines TRBV7-6 with TRBJ2-2; 10 bases map to TRBD1. CDR3 size: 17 residues. Losses at the gene ends were 3 bases for V and 1 base for J; bases not matched to a gene: 5. CDR1 and CDR2 (germline): SGHVS, FNYEAQ. The CDR3 DNA is TGTGCCAGCAGCTTGGGGGACAGGGGCGAGAACACCGGGGAGCTGTTTTTT. Translated: CASSLGDRGENTGELFF.

This clonotype was counted only a few times. V and J are TRBV6-1 and TRBJ2-7, with D perhaps TRBD1 or TRBD2 (5 bases each). This CDR3 has 14 amino acids. Per germline, CDR1 MNHNS and CDR2 SASEGT. Trimming shortened V by 10 bases and J by 2 bases, and 18 bases separated the two germline ends. This CDR3 is CAILIRDGAYEQYF. The CDR3 nucleotides read TGTGCCATCCTAATCCGGGACGGAGCCTACGAGCAGTACTTC.

The V and J genes are TRBV5-1 and TRBJ2-1, with 11 bases matching TRBD1. The CDR3 contains 16 residues. Germline lookup yields CDR1 SGHRS and CDR2 YFSETQ. V was clipped by 1 base and J by 7 bases; unmatched bases: 7. In DNA, the CDR3 is TGCGCCAGCAGCTTGTATGGGACAGGGGGTAAGAATGAGCAGTTCTTC. Its translation is CASSLYGTGGKNEQFF.

The chain uses TRBV27 and TRBJ2-1; 10 bases fit TRBD2. The germline V gene encodes CDR1 MNHEY and CDR2 SMNVEV (reference sequence). The CDR3 sequence is 16 residues long. V was clipped by 8 bases and J by 6 bases; unmatched bases: 13. The CDR3 loop reads CASDYLSGGAGNEQFF. In nucleotides, the CDR3 is TGTGCCAGCGATTATTTAAGCGGGGGGGCGGGCAATGAGCAGTTCTTC.

This clonotype was detected a few times. The chain carries TRBV27 and TRBJ1-2; D not resolved. V gave up 2 bases and J gave up 0 bases, with 16 bases separating them. CDR1 MNHEY and CDR2 SMNVEV come from the germline V gene (reference sequence). This CDR3 contains 17 residues. This CDR3 reads CASSLGSSLGTNYGYTF. The CDR3 DNA reads TGTGCCAGCAGTTTAGGTAGTAGTTTGGGAACTAACTATGGCTACACCTTC.

CDR3 protein: CAISDGTNEKLFF. CDR3 in DNA: TGTGCCATCAGTGACGGGACTAATGAAAAACTGTTTTTT. The V call is TRBV10-3, the J call TRBJ1-4, with D hard to call. The length of the CDR3 is 13 residues. Germline V lookup: CDR1 ENHRY, CDR2 SYGVKD. With 3 bases removed from V and 2 bases from J, the gap between germline ends came to 4 bases.

This clonotype was counted only a few times. V gene TRBV27 combines with J gene TRBJ2-4; a possible D gene is TRBD2 (5 bases). Germline V gives CDR1 MNHEY, CDR2 SMNVEV (reference sequence). V lost 5 bases, J lost 6 bases, and 5 bases lay in between. CDR3 length equals 11 residues. Written as DNA, the CDR3 is TGTGCCAGCAGTGAGGGAAACATTCAGTACTTC. Protein product: CASSEGNIQYF.

CDR3 region: CASSLPRDRGRDTQYF. DNA for the CDR3: TGTGCCAGCAGCTTGCCCCGGGACAGGGGCCGGGATACGCAGTATTTT. The J gene is TRBJ2-3, the V gene TRBV5-6; TRBD1 aligns across 10 bases. V was clipped by 1 base and J by 6 bases; unmatched bases: 8. The CDR3 has 16 residues. Looked up from germline, CDR1 is SGHDT and CDR2 is YYEEEE.

In its sample, this clonotype was seen once. A much bigger clone sits one base away, suggesting this may be a read error. The rearrangement joins TRBV7-6 to TRBJ2-1; 9 bases line up with TRBD2. The CDR3 contains 15 residues. The germline gives CDR1 SGHVS, CDR2 FNYEAQ. For the CDR3, the DNA is TGTGCCAGCAGCCGGGCGGGGGGGGCTTACAATGAGCACTTCTTC. It specifies CASSRAGGAYNEHFF.

This chain connects TRBV12-3 or TRBV12-4 to TRBJ2-2, with unresolved D. V was shortened by 6 bases and J by 8 bases, with 7 bases between the two germline ends. This CDR3 has 11 residues. CDR3 amino acids: CASRLIGELFF. CDR3 DNA: TGTGCCAGCAGGCTAATTGGGGAGCTGTTTTTT.

This sequence joins TRBV11-2 and TRBJ2-1; D is perhaps TRBD1 (6 bases). The germline V gene encodes CDR1 SGHAT and CDR2 FQNNGV. The CDR3 covers 17 residues. The V end lost 2 bases, the J end lost 2 bases, and 16 bases lay between the germline ends. The CDR3 DNA is TGTGCCAGCAGCTTACTTGAATCGACAGGTCCCTACAATGAGCAGTTCTTC. Its translation is CASSLLESTGPYNEQFF.

The V call is TRBV5-4, the J call TRBJ2-2, with TRBD1 identical over 9 bases. V gave up 0 bases and J gave up 11 bases; unmatched junction bases: 5. Germline-derived CDR1 and CDR2 are SGHNT and YYREEE (reference sequence). The CDR3 runs 14 residues. The CDR3 DNA is TGTGCCAGCAGCTTGGCACAGGGGGCGCGAGAGCTGTTTTTT. This sequence encodes CASSLAQGARELFF.

This rearrangement joins TRBV11-2 to TRBJ2-5; 14 bases align to TRBD2. CDR3 size: 17 residues. V was pared by 1 base and J by 4 bases, with 5 bases of the junction left unmatched. Germline V gene sequence: CDR1 SGHAT, CDR2 FQNNGV. The chain's CDR3 is CASSLGWTSGGRETQYF. CDR3 coding DNA: TGTGCCAGCAGCTTAGGATGGACTAGCGGGGGGCGAGAGACCCAGTACTTC. Full variable domain (remainder filled in from reference TRBV11-2 and TRBJ2-5): EAGVAQSPRYKIIEKRQSVAFWCNPISGHATLYWYQQILGQGPKLLIQFQNNGVVDDSQLPKDRFSAERLKGVDSTLKIQPAKLEDSAVYLCASSLGWTSGGRETQYFGPGTRLLVL.

This clonotype occurred a few times. The chain has TRBV7-2 and TRBJ1-1, with D unresolved. V gave up 3 bases and J gave up 4 bases, with 9 bases separating them. The CDR3 runs to 13 residues. Germline lookup yields CDR1 SGHTA and CDR2 FQGNSA. CDR3 sequence reads: CASSFPNGTEAFF. CDR3 in DNA: TGTGCCAGCAGCTTTCCGAACGGCACTGAAGCTTTCTTT.

This clonotype was detected many times. V and J are TRBV7-9 and TRBJ2-2; 9 nucleotides line up with TRBD1. The CDR3 has 14 residues. The V gene end was trimmed by 6 bases and the J gene end by 4 bases; junction bases not matched to a gene: 3. From germline, CDR1 is SEHNR and CDR2 FQNEAQ (reference sequence). CDR3 DNA sequence: TGTGCCAGCAGGACAGGGGGTAGCACCGGGGAGCTGTTTTTT. Translating gives CASRTGGSTGELFF.